This T cell receptor beta chain was documented in a study of blood T cell repertoires in COVID-19. Study-wide background: Samples of COVID-19 (acute and convalescent) were obtained from the United States, Italy and Spain. From T cells, B-cell-depleted T cells, or PBMCs came the material, which was cDNA or gDNA.

The CDR3 is 13 amino acids. Germline CDR1 LNHDA, CDR2 SQIVND (reference sequence). V was pared by 4 bases and J by 7 bases, with 11 bases between. Patients at the Seattle site were enrolled during active infection and followed longitudinally. Original handling: Estimation of nucleated cell counts relied on the amplification of reference gene primers. Assay: immunoSEQ multiplex PCR; the TCRdb copy retains only in-frame clones and omits some. That table is the source of V, J and clone size, and D and trimming were worked out from the DNA. The sample yields around 260,000 clones, roughly 88% seen once. The clonotype was recovered from a woman aged 65 to 85 with COVID-19, enrolled during active disease. The sequenced material came from peripheral blood. This chain joins TRBV19 and TRBJ1-5, with D possibly TRBD1 on 5 matching bases. The CDR3 DNA follows: TGTGCCAGTAGTAGGGGGGATAAGCAGCCCCAGCATTTT. Residues: CASSRGDKQPQHF. Combining the CDR3 with reference TRBV19 and TRBJ1-5 gives the whole variable domain DGGITQSPKYLFRKEGQNVTLSCEQNLNHDAMYWYRQDPGQGLRLIYYSQIVNDFQKGDIAEGYSVSREKKESFPLTVTSAQKNPTAFYLCASSRGDKQPQHFGDGTRLSIL.